Following are 14 T cell receptor beta chains from one sample sequenced in a study of T-cell reconstitution after alpha-beta-depleted transplantation in children. Unique molecular identifiers were used to barcode this TCRbeta library. TCRdb passed the PCR reads through MiXCR, listing each CDR3 protein once. The table has roughly 420,000 distinct CDR3 sequences, about 16% seen once. This material consisted of PBMCs, mostly from graft donor cells, taken 360 days after TCRalphabeta/CD19-depleted stem cell transplant. The source of these receptors is a boy in the first two years of life who had a stem cell transplant for Wiskott-Aldrich syndrome, so the T cells may come from the graft donor.

A note on this clonotype: An end of the junction does not agree with germline; a read error may underlie this. The rearrangement uses TRBV27 and TRBJ1-2; 7 bases match TRBD1. Germline V lookup: CDR1 MNHEY, CDR2 SMNVEV (reference sequence). The CDR3 length is 12 residues. CDR3 region: CASSFLDRKLFF. The CDR3 DNA is TGTGCCAGCAGTTTTCTGGACAGGAAGCTATTCTTC.

This chain joins TRBV5-4 and TRBJ2-7; no clear D. The ends were cut back, 3 bases at V and 7 bases at J, with 17 bases in the middle. The germline gives CDR1 SGHNT, CDR2 YYREEE (reference sequence). The CDR3 is made up of 14 amino acids. The CDR3 DNA is TGTGCCAGCAGCTCTTGGAGTCATCGTGGGGAGCAGTACTTC. Amino acid sequence: CASSSWSHRGEQYF.

This clonotype was seen a handful of times. The chain combines TRBV7-9 with TRBJ2-1, with D possibly TRBD1 on 6 matching bases. V shed 1 base and J shed 4 bases, with 14 bases lying between them. CDR3 length: 16 residues. Germline V gene sequence: CDR1 SEHNR, CDR2 FQNEAQ (reference sequence). The CDR3 reads CASSLETWGPYNEQFF. CDR3 bases: TGTGCCAGCAGCTTAGAGACATGGGGGCCTTACAATGAGCAGTTCTTC.

The chain links TRBV10-2 to TRBJ2-1; TRBD1 matches at 8 bases. CDR1 WSHSY and CDR2 SAAADI come from the germline V gene. CDR3 length: 16 amino acids. V trimming: 4 bases; J trimming: 2 bases; junction bases outside the gene matches: 7. The chain's CDR3 is CASSAIWDRTYNEQFF. The CDR3, as DNA: TGCGCCAGCAGTGCTATTTGGGACAGGACCTACAATGAGCAGTTCTTC.

The rearrangement joins TRBV20-1 to TRBJ2-3; 11 bases are shared with TRBD2. CDR1 and CDR2 (germline): DFQATT, SNEGSKA (reference sequence). The CDR3 consists of 15 residues. V lost 3 bases to trimming and J lost 5 bases; unmatched junction nucleotides: 7. CDR3 residues: CSASNRLAGGDTQYF. The CDR3 nucleotides are TGCAGTGCTAGTAATCGTCTAGCGGGAGGAGATACGCAGTATTTT.

This clonotype occurred a few times. The CDR3 sequence: CASNDRGQPQHF. CDR3 bases: TGTGCCAGCAACGACAGGGGTCAGCCCCAGCATTTT. This chain uses TRBV7-2 with TRBJ1-5, with TRBD1 identical over 8 bases. There are 12 residues in the CDR3. V was clipped by 7 bases and J by 6 bases; unmatched bases: 2. The V gene's germline CDR1 is SGHTA and CDR2 FQGNSA.

This clonotype appeared a few times. The rearrangement links TRBV18 to TRBJ2-2; D is uncertain. Per germline, CDR1 KGHSH and CDR2 LQKENI. This CDR3 is 20 amino acids long. V was clipped by 3 bases and J by 7 bases, with 30 bases between them. The CDR3 sequence is CASSPLRGGRPPMPVGELFF. The DNA of the CDR3 is TGTGCCAGCTCACCCCTGAGAGGCGGTCGTCCGCCGATGCCGGTCGGGGAGCTGTTTTTT. Based on the CDR3 plus reference TRBV18 and TRBJ2-2, the full variable domain is NAGVMQNPRHLVRRRGQEARLRCSPMKGHSHVYWYRQLPEEGLKFMVYLQKENIIDESGMPKERFSAEFPKEGPSILRIQQVVRGDSAAYFCASSPLRGGRPPMPVGELFFGEGSRLTVL.

The chain has TRBV7-9 and TRBJ2-3, with D perhaps TRBD1 or TRBD2 (5 bases each). Trimming cost V 1 base and J 2 bases, with 10 bases left between them. The CDR3 is 15 residues long. Germline V lookup: CDR1 SEHNR, CDR2 FQNEAQ (reference sequence). The CDR3: CASSLEGPDTDTQYF. CDR3 DNA: TGTGCCAGCAGCTTAGAGGGACCCGACACAGATACGCAGTATTTT. The variable domain in full, with the rest retrieved from reference TRBV7-9 and TRBJ2-3, is DTGVSQNPRHKITKRGQNVTFRCDPISEHNRLYWYRQTLGQGPEFLTYFQNEAQLEKSRLLSDRFSAERPKGSFSTLEIQRTEQGDSAMYLCASSLEGPDTDTQYFGPGTRLTVL.

The rearrangement links TRBV15 to TRBJ1-2; the D is unclear. V lost 0 bases to trimming and J lost 4 bases, with 9 bases between them. Germline lookup yields CDR1 LNHNV and CDR2 YYDKDF (reference sequence). The CDR3 length is 14 residues. The CDR3 DNA reads as TGTGCCACCAGCAGAGATACGTGGACCTATGGCTACACCTTC. Protein: CATSRDTWTYGYTF.

Here the CDR3 reads CAISAFLRRTGANVLTF. CDR3 nucleotides: TGTGCCATCAGTGCCTTTCTTCGGAGGACTGGGGCCAACGTCCTGACTTTC. J is TRBJ2-6 and V is TRBV10-3, with D perhaps TRBD2 (5 bases). The CDR3 is 17 residues long. Germline CDR1 is ENHRY and CDR2 is SYGVKD. V was trimmed by 4 bases and J by 2 bases, leaving 15 bases between them.

The rearrangement joins TRBV7-2 to TRBJ2-3; D is perhaps TRBD2 (5 bases). The V end was cut by 2 bases, the J end by 5 bases, with 8 bases between. CDR3 length: 13 amino acids. In germline, CDR1 is SGHTA, CDR2 FQGNSA. The CDR3 is CASSLIGRDTQYF. CDR3 nucleotide sequence: TGTGCCAGCAGCTTAATTGGGAGAGATACGCAGTATTTT.

The V gene is TRBV5-1, the J gene TRBJ2-6; 10 positions agree with TRBD1. V shed 3 bases, J shed 2 bases, and the junction held 5 bases outside the gene matches. Germline-derived CDR1 and CDR2 are SGHRS and YFSETQ. The CDR3 has 17 amino acids. The CDR3 reads CASSSPGQGTGANVLTF. The CDR3 region has the DNA TGCGCCAGCAGCTCTCCGGGACAGGGGACTGGGGCCAACGTCCTGACTTTC.

This chain joins TRBV20-1 and TRBJ2-2; D may be TRBD2 (6 bases). The V and J ends lost 3 bases and 5 bases respectively, with 10 bases between them. This CDR3 comprises 13 residues. Germline CDR1 and CDR2: DFQATT and SNEGSKA (reference sequence). As DNA, the CDR3 is TGCAGTGCTAGCGGGAGTGAAACCGGGGAGCTGTTTTTT. Its protein is CSASGSETGELFF.

This clonotype was detected a few times. CDR3 DNA sequence: TGTGCCATCAGTGAGATGGGGGGAGCGCTCAGCGCCGTTGGCGAGCAGTACTTC. This sequence encodes CAISEMGGALSAVGEQYF. This rearrangement joins TRBV10-3 to TRBJ2-7; D might be TRBD2 (6 bases). The CDR3 sequence is 18 residues long. Between the trimmed V and J ends, which lost 2 bases and 6 bases, there was a span of 26 bases. Germline V gene data show CDR1 as ENHRY and CDR2 as SYGVKD.